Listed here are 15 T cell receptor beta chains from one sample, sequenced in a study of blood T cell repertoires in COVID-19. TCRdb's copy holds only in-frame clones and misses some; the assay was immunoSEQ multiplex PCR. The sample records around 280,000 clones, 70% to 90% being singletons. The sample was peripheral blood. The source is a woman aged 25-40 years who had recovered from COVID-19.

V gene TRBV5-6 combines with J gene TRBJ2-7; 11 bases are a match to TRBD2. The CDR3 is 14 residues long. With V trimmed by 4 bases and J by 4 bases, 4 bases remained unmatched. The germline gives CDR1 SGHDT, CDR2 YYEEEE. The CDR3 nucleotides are TGTGCCAGCAGCGTTACTAGCGGGAGTTACGAGCAGTACTTC. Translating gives CASSVTSGSYEQYF.

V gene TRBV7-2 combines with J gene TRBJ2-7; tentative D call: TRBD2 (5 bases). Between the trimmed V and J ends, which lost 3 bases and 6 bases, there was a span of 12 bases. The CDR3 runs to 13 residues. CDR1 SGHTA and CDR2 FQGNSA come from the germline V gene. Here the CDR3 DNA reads TGTGCCAGCAGCTTTGGACTCCTGGGCGAGCAGTACTTC. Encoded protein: CASSFGLLGEQYF.

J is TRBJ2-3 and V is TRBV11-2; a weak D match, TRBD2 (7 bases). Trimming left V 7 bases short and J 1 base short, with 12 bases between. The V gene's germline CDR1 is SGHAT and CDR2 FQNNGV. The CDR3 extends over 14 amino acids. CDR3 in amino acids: CASIKGGGTDTQYF. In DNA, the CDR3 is TGTGCCAGCATCAAGGGGGGGGGCACAGATACGCAGTATTTT.

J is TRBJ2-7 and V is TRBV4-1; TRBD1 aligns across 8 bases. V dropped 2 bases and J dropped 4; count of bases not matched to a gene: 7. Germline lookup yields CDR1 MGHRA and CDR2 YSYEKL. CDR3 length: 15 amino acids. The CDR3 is CASSQPRDRSYEQYF. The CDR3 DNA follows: TGCGCCAGCAGCCAACCCCGGGACAGGTCATACGAGCAGTACTTC.

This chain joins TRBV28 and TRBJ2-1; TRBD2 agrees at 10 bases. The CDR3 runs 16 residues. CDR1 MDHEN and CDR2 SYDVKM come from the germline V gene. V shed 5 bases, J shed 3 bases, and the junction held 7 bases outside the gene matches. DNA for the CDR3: TGTGCCAGCAGTACGCCCCTAGCGGGAGTCTACAATGAGCAGTTCTTC. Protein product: CASSTPLAGVYNEQFF.

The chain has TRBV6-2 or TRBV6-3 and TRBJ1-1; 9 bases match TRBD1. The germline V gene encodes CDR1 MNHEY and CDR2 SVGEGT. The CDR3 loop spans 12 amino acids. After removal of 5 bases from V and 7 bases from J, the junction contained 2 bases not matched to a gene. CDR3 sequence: CASSDRGNEAFF. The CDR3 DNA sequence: TGTGCCAGCAGTGACAGGGGGAATGAAGCTTTCTTT.

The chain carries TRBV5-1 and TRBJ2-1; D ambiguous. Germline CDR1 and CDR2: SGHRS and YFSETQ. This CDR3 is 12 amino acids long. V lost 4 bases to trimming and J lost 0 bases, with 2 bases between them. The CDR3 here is CASSLSYNEQFF. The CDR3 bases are TGCGCCAGCAGCCTCTCCTACAATGAGCAGTTCTTC. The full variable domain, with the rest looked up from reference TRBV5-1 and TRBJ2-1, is KAGVTQTPRYLIKTRGQQVTLSCSPISGHRSVSWYQQTPGQGLQFLFEYFSETQRNKGNFPGRFSGRQFSNSRSEMNVSTLELGDSALYLCASSLSYNEQFFGPGTRLTVL.

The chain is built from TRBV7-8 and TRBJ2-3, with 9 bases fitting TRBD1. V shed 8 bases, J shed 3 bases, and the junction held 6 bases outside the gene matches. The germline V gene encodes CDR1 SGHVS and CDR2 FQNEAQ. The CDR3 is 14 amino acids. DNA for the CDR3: TGTGCCAGCCAGAGGGACAGGGTGACAGATACGCAGTATTTT. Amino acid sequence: CASQRDRVTDTQYF.

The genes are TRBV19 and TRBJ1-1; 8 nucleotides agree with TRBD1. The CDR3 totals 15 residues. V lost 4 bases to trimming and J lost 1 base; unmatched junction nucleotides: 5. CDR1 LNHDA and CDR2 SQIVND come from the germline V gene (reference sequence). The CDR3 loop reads CASSTGQGANTEAFF. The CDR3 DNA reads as TGTGCCAGTAGTACTGGACAGGGAGCGAACACTGAAGCTTTCTTT.

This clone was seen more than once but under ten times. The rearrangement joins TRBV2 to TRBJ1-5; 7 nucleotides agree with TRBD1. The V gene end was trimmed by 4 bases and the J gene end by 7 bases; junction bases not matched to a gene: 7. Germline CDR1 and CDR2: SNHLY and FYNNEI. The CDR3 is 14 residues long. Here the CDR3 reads CASSVVTGSQPQHF. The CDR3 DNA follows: TGTGCCAGCAGTGTTGTGACAGGGAGCCAGCCCCAGCATTTT. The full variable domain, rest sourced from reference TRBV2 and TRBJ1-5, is EPEVTQTPSHQVTQMGQEVILRCVPISNHLYFYWYRQILGQKVEFLVSFYNNEISEKSEIFDDQFSVERPDGSNFTLKIRSTKLEDSAMYFCASSVVTGSQPQHFGDGTRLSIL.

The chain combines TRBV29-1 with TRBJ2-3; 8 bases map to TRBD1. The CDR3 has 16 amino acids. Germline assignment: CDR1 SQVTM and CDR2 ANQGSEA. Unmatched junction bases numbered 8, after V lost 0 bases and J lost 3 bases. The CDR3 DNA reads TGCAGCGTTGAAGACCCCAGGGGGCTAAGGACAGATACGCAGTATTTT. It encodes CSVEDPRGLRTDTQYF.

The CDR3 DNA is TGTGCCAGCAGCCCCGAGAGGACAGGGCGTAATTCACCCCTCCACTTT. Translating gives CASSPERTGRNSPLHF. V usage is TRBV3-1 (or the pseudogene TRBV3-2) and J usage is TRBJ1-6, with 8 bases identical to TRBD1. With V trimmed by 4 bases and J by 6 bases, 8 bases remained unmatched. This CDR3 has 16 amino acids. Germline V lookup: CDR1 LGHDT, CDR2 YNNKEL (reference sequence).

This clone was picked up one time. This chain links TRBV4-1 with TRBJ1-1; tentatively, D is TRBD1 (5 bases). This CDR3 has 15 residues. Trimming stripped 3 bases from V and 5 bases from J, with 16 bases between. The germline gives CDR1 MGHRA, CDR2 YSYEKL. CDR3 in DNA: TGCGCCAGCAGCCAGAATCCAGGCGCAGGGACTGAAGCTTTCTTT. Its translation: CASSQNPGAGTEAFF.

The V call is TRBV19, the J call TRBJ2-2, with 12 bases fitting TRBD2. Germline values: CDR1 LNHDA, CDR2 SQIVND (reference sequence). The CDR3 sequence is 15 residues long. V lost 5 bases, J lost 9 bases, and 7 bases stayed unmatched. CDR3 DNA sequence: TGTGCCAGTAGTGCATGGACTAGCGGGAACTGGGAGCTGTTTTTT. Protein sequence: CASSAWTSGNWELFF.

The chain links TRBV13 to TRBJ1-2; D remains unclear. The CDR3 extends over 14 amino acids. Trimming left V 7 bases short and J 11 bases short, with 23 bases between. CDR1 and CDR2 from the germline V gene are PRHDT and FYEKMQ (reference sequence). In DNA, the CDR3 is TGTGCCAGCACTGTAGGTCAAGACTACTCGGGTTACACCTTC. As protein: CASTVGQDYSGYTF.